This entry lists 3 T cell receptor beta chains sequenced from one sample in a study of T cells in women clearing cervical HPV infection listed by TCRdb under 2018. The library was obtained by the immunoSEQ multiplex PCR assay. The clones in this table, taken by TCRdb from immuneACCESS, are in-frame only. Not every clone is retained; where verified, under half of the shortfall comes from an unresolved V gene, and the cause of the rest is unknown. The record for this sample contains around 39,000 clones. The top ten clonotypes cover 4.5% to 6% of the sample. Sequenced material: blood buffy coat. The receptors come from a woman between 18 and 69 years old with a cervical HPV16 infection that either progressed to CIN3+ or cleared (not recorded which).

Remarks on this clone: The read finishes 3 residues shy of the CDR3 end, and the germline J gene is used to complete it. The J gene is TRBJ1-2, the V gene TRBV19; 7 bases map to TRBD1. The germline V gene has CDR1 LNHDA and CDR2 SQIVND (reference sequence). There are 17 residues in the CDR3. The CDR3 loop reads CASSTPRAGGGTDTYTF. The covered CDR3 bases are TGTGCCAGTAGTACACCCAGGGCGGGAGGAGGGACAGATACC.

By frequency, this clone is medium-sized. The read ends 3 residues shy of where the CDR3 ends; the end is completed using the germline J gene. The J gene is TRBJ2-3, the V gene TRBV4-2; 9 bases are a match to TRBD2. Germline V gene sequence: CDR1 LGHNA, CDR2 YNFKEQ. This CDR3 comprises 20 residues. V lost 4 bases, J lost 0 bases, and 17 bases stayed unmatched. CDR3 DNA (partial): TGTGCCAGCAGCCCCGGATGGGGGTCTAGCGGGACGGCTAGCACAGATACG. Translated, it gives CASSPGWGSSGTASTDT. The whole CDR3 protein is CASSPGWGSSGTASTDTQYF.

About this clone: With the read ending 3 residues before the CDR3 end, the germline J gene is used to fill in that end. The gene calls are TRBV7-3 and TRBJ2-4, with 10 bases fitting TRBD2. This CDR3 is 14 amino acids long. Germline V gene sequence: CDR1 SGHTA, CDR2 FQGTGA. The V and J ends lost 5 bases and 7 bases, in that order; junction bases with no gene match: 5. The CDR3 sequence is CASSPGLAANIQYF. Partial CDR3 DNA: TGTGCCAGCAGCCCAGGACTAGCGGCGAACATT.